The rows below give T cell receptor beta chains drawn from one sample of a study of T cell repertoires in cytomegalovirus infection. Using its own MiXCR run on the reads, TCRdb lists one record per CDR3 protein. The sample carries 230,000 or so distinct CDR3 sequences, over 15% recorded once. The sample taken for sequencing was CD8+ T cells from PBMCs. The source of these receptors is a human donor in good health (CMV status not recorded). Some clones in this sample may be carry-over from other donors' samples. CDR3s include the opening cysteine and the closing phenylalanine or tryptophan. The D gene is left open where the match is weak. Where a row states a size, it is once, few, many or the class of an expanded clone; other rows omit it.

size: many; D: NA; V: TRBV7-2; J: TRBJ2-7; DNA: TGTGCCAGCAGCCCAGACAGCAGCTCCTACGAGCAGTACTTC; CDR3: CASSPDSSSYEQYF
size: NA; D: TRBD1; V: TRBV7-2; J: TRBJ2-5; DNA: TGTGCCAGCAGCTTAGGATCCCTTGACAGGGCCCAAGAGACCCAGTACTTC; CDR3: CASSLGSLDRAQETQYF
size: few; D: NA; V: TRBV15; J: TRBJ1-5; DNA: TGTGCCACCAGCAGAGATCGGACCCCAGGGCCTGGTCAGCCCCAGCATTTT; CDR3: CATSRDRTPGPGQPQHF
size: many; D: NA; V: TRBV14; J: TRBJ1-6; DNA: TGTGCCAGCAGCCAAGGTGTGGCAGACTATAATTCACCCCTCCACTTT; CDR3: CASSQGVADYNSPLHF
size: NA; D: TRBD1; V: TRBV19; J: TRBJ2-1; DNA: TGTGCCAGTAGCCTCGAGGGACAGGGTTACAATGAGCAGTTCTTC; CDR3: CASSLEGQGYNEQFF
size: many; D: NA; V: TRBV7-8; J: TRBJ1-6; DNA: TGTGCCAGCAGCCTAACGATCGACCAGAGAAACTATAATTCACCCCTCCACTTT; CDR3: CASSLTIDQRNYNSPLHF
size: NA; D: NA; V: TRBV29-1; J: TRBJ2-1; DNA: TGCAGCGTTGAAGATCGACAGAGTCTTTACAATGAGCAGTTCTTC; CDR3: CSVEDRQSLYNEQFF
size: many; D: TRBD2; V: TRBV7-9; J: TRBJ2-5; DNA: TGTGCCAGCAGCCGTTCAGCGGGGGGTAACCAAGAGACCCAGTACTTC; CDR3: CASSRSAGGNQETQYF
size: many; D: NA; V: TRBV7-9; J: TRBJ1-1; DNA: TGTGCCAGCAGTATTCCCGGGGGTAGGACTGAAGCTTTCTTT; CDR3: CASSIPGGRTEAFF
size: NA; D: NA; V: TRBV29-1; J: TRBJ1-1; DNA: TGCAGCGTTGAATTGGCCAGGGCCGTCCCTGAAGCTTTCTTT; CDR3: CSVELARAVPEAFF
size: NA; D: NA; V: TRBV20-1; J: TRBJ1-2; DNA: TGCAGTGCTAGAGGGGCCCGAAACTATGGCTACACCTTC; CDR3: CSARGARNYGYTF
size: NA; D: NA; V: TRBV12-3/TRBV12-4; J: TRBJ2-1; DNA: TGTGCCAGCAGTTTAGGAAGTATGGGGGCAGATGAGCAGTTCTTC; CDR3: CASSLGSMGADEQFF
size: few; D: NA; V: TRBV3-1; J: TRBJ1-5; DNA: TGTGCCAGCGGAGGGGGAAATCAGCCCCAGCATTTT; CDR3: CASGGGNQPQHF
size: NA; D: TRBD2; V: TRBV6-2/TRBV6-3; J: TRBJ2-2; DNA: TGTGCCAGCAGTTACTCGATGCAGCGGGGGGAGAACGGGGAGCTGTTTTTT; CDR3: CASSYSMQRGENGELFF
size: NA; D: TRBD2; V: TRBV6-2/TRBV6-3; J: TRBJ2-1; DNA: TGTGCCAGCATTAGCGGGCGGAATGAGCAGTTCTTC; CDR3: CASISGRNEQFF
size: NA; D: NA; V: TRBV2; J: TRBJ2-7; DNA: TGTGCCAGCAACAATTTCTACGAGCAGTACTTC; CDR3: CASNNFYEQYF
size: many; D: TRBD2; V: TRBV7-2; J: TRBJ2-3; DNA: TGTGCCAGCAGCTTAGTTGGACTAGCGGGGGTCGGAATATCAGATACGCAGTATTTT; CDR3: CASSLVGLAGVGISDTQYF
size: NA; D: NA; V: TRBV20-1; J: TRBJ1-5; DNA: TGCAGTGCTAATGAACCTGACAATCAGCCCCAGCATTTT; CDR3: CSANEPDNQPQHF
size: many; D: TRBD1; V: TRBV6-1; J: TRBJ2-1; DNA: TGTGCCAGCACAAAACGGACAGGTGGGAACTACAATGAGCAGTTCTTC; CDR3: CASTKRTGGNYNEQFF
size: many; D: NA; V: TRBV28; J: TRBJ1-2; DNA: TGTGCCAGCAGTTTTCCCCTCTATGGCTACACCTTC; CDR3: CASSFPLYGYTF
size: many; D: TRBD2; V: TRBV7-9; J: TRBJ2-1; DNA: TGTGCCAGCAGCTCCTATTCCGGGACTACCAATGAGCAGTTCTTC; CDR3: CASSSYSGTTNEQFF